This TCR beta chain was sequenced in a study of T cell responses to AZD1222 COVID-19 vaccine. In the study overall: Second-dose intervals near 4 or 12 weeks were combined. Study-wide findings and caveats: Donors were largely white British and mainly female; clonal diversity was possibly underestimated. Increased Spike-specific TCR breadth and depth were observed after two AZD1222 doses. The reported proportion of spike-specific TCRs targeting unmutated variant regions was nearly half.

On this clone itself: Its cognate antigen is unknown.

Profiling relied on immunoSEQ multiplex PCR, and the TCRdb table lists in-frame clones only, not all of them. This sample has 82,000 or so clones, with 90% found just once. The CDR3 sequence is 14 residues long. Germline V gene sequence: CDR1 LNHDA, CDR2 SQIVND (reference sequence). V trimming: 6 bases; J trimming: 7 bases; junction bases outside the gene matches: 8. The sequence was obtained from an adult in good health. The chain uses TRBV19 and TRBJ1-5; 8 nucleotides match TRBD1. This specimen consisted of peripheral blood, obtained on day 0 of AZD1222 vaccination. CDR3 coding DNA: TGTGCCAGTAGGAACAGGGGGTCCGAACAGCCCCAGCATTTT. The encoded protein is CASRNRGSEQPQHF.